The next 20 T cell receptor beta chains were all read from a single sample in a study of shared T cell receptors in the human thymus. Data came from immunoSEQ multiplex PCR; TCRdb stores just in-frame clones and leaves some out. The sample shows about 730,000 clones, 70% to 90% of them seen only once. Another study also made use of these data, one on human thymus T cells.

What was sequenced was thymocytes. The source of these receptors is a girl under three years old with a congenital heart defect.

This chain joins TRBV28 and TRBJ1-5, with TRBD1 identical over 7 bases. J was trimmed by 3 bases and V by 6 bases; bases with no gene match: 2. CDR1 is MDHEN and CDR2 is SYDVKM in the germline V gene. The CDR3 is 13 residues long. This chain's CDR3 is CASRGTVNQPQHF. DNA for the CDR3: TGTGCCAGCAGGGGGACAGTCAATCAGCCCCAGCATTTT.

The rearrangement uses TRBV11-2 and TRBJ1-2; D is ambiguous. This CDR3 has 15 residues. The V end lost 5 bases, the J end lost 0 bases, and 13 bases lay between the germline ends. Germline V gene data show CDR1 as SGHAT and CDR2 as FQNNGV. CDR3 amino acids: CASSPTPSSNYGYTF. CDR3 in DNA: TGTGCCAGCAGCCCGACGCCTAGTTCTAACTATGGCTACACCTTC.

The chain couples TRBV10-3 to TRBJ2-3, with D perhaps matching TRBD2 (5 bases). From germline, CDR1 is ENHRY and CDR2 SYGVKD. The CDR3 covers 15 residues. The V and J ends lost 10 bases and 1 base respectively, with 18 bases between them. The CDR3 bases are TGTGCCACCACTGGGAACGGGGTTGGCACAGATACGCAGTATTTT. This gives the protein CATTGNGVGTDTQYF.

The rearrangement links TRBV13 to TRBJ1-2; D ambiguous. This CDR3 region has 14 residues. V was clipped by 4 bases and J by 3 bases, with 12 bases between them. Germline assignment: CDR1 PRHDT and CDR2 FYEKMQ (reference sequence). As DNA, the CDR3 is TGTGCCAGCAGCTCCCCAGGTTGGGACTATGGCTACACCTTC. It codes for CASSSPGWDYGYTF. Combining the CDR3 with reference TRBV13 and TRBJ1-2 gives the whole variable domain AAGVIQSPRHLIKEKRETATLKCYPIPRHDTVYWYQQGPGQDPQFLISFYEKMQSDKGSIPDRFSAQQFSDYHSELNMSSLELGDSALYFCASSSPGWDYGYTFGSGTRLTVV.

The rearrangement joins TRBV5-4 to TRBJ1-1, with D tentatively TRBD1 (6 bases). V lost 2 bases and J lost 1, with 12 bases in between. The CDR3 totals 15 residues. Per germline, CDR1 SGHNT and CDR2 YYREEE (reference sequence). The CDR3, as DNA: TGTGCCAGCAGCTTCTGGGGCAGGGGGAACACTGAAGCTTTCTTT. This codes for CASSFWGRGNTEAFF.

V is TRBV10-3 and J is TRBJ2-7; 9 bases match TRBD2. Germline assignment: CDR1 ENHRY and CDR2 SYGVKD. V was pared by 11 bases and J by 3 bases, with 17 bases of the junction left unmatched. The CDR3 length is 16 residues. The CDR3 reads CAARNSGGETNYEQYF. In nucleotides, the CDR3 is TGTGCCGCGCGTAATAGCGGGGGAGAAACGAACTACGAGCAGTACTTC.

The chain uses TRBV19 and TRBJ2-2, with unresolved D. The CDR3 runs to 15 residues. V lost 4 bases and J lost 1, with 10 bases in between. The V gene's germline CDR1 is LNHDA and CDR2 SQIVND (reference sequence). CDR3 sequence reads: CASSTRVRNTGELFF. The CDR3 region has the DNA TGTGCCAGTAGTACCCGGGTCAGGAACACCGGGGAGCTGTTTTTT.

This clone was observed a handful of times. The V call is TRBV19, the J call TRBJ1-1; the D gene is possibly TRBD1 (6 bases). The CDR3 is 19 amino acids. Trimming stripped 0 bases from V and 1 base from J, with 21 bases between. In germline, CDR1 is LNHDA, CDR2 SQIVND (reference sequence). CDR3 sequence reads: CASSIEPLGAGEWNTEAFF. As DNA, the CDR3 is TGTGCCAGTAGTATAGAGCCCCTCGGGGCAGGGGAATGGAACACTGAAGCTTTCTTT.

The V and J genes are TRBV9 and TRBJ1-2, with a weak D call TRBD1 (5 bases). In germline, CDR1 is SGDLS, CDR2 YYNGEE. V was cut by 3 bases and J by 2 bases, with 17 bases left in between. This CDR3 has 16 amino acids. CDR3 bases: TGTGCCAGCAGCGAGTCGATGCAACAGGCAAACTATGGCTACACCTTC. This gives the protein CASSESMQQANYGYTF.

The genes are TRBV4-3 and TRBJ1-2, with D perhaps TRBD1 (6 bases). This CDR3 is built from 15 residues. CDR1 is LGHNA and CDR2 is YSLEER in the germline V gene. V dropped 0 bases and J dropped 7 bases, with 15 bases sitting between them. The CDR3 nucleotides are TGCGCCAGCAGCCAAGATAGGCGGGGAGGGGGTGGCTACACCTTC. Translation gives CASSQDRRGGGGYTF.

This chain uses TRBV5-1 with TRBJ2-7; the match to TRBD1 covers 7 bases. The germline gives CDR1 SGHRS, CDR2 YFSETQ. The length of the CDR3 is 13 residues. The V and J ends lost 3 bases and 12 bases, in that order; junction bases with no gene match: 12. The CDR3 sequence: CASSYDRDRSLYF. The CDR3 coding sequence is TGCGCCAGCAGCTATGACAGGGATAGGTCCTTGTACTTC.

This clone was seen a handful of times. This sample also contains other DNA sequences that code for the same CDR3. The chain links TRBV5-1 to TRBJ1-1, with a possible D match to TRBD1 (5 bases). Trimming shortened V by 1 base and J by 1 base, and 5 bases separated the two germline ends. Germline values: CDR1 SGHRS, CDR2 YFSETQ. The CDR3 consists of 13 residues. The CDR3, as DNA: TGCGCCAGCAGCTTGCAGGGGAACACTGAAGCTTTCTTT. This gives the protein CASSLQGNTEAFF.

This rearrangement joins TRBV7-9 to TRBJ2-1; tentative D call: TRBD2 (5 bases). CDR3 size: 14 residues. The V and J ends lost 3 bases and 10 bases respectively, with 16 bases between them. CDR1 is SEHNR and CDR2 is FQNEAQ in the germline V gene (reference sequence). CDR3 loop: CASSFDGVVREQFF. Written as DNA, the CDR3 is TGTGCCAGCAGCTTCGACGGGGTAGTAAGGGAGCAGTTCTTC.

Here the CDR3 DNA reads TGTGCCAGCAGCCCCCCCATAGGGGAAAACTACGAGCAGTACTTC. It codes for CASSPPIGENYEQYF. The chain uses TRBV11-2 and TRBJ2-7, with a tentative D call TRBD1 (5 bases). This CDR3 region has 15 residues. Trimming shortened V by 5 bases and J by 3 bases, and 17 bases separated the two germline ends. Germline V gene lookup returns CDR1 SGHAT and CDR2 FQNNGV.

The genes are TRBV6-5 and TRBJ1-5, with D tentatively TRBD1 (6 bases). The V end was cut by 8 bases, the J end by 6 bases, with 14 bases between. Germline assignment: CDR1 MNHEY and CDR2 SVGAGI. The CDR3 runs to 13 residues. The CDR3 coding sequence is TGTGCCAGCGGGACAAGGGGTAGTCAGCCCCAGCATTTT. Amino acid sequence: CASGTRGSQPQHF.

This chain links TRBV6-5 with TRBJ2-7; 9 bases are shared with TRBD1. Trimming removed 6 bases from V and 1 base from J; junction bases left unmatched: 7. The CDR3 is made up of 15 amino acids. From germline, CDR1 is MNHEY and CDR2 SVGAGI. CDR3 nucleotides: TGTGCCAGCAGCTACGACAGGGGGGATTCCTACGAGCAGTACTTC. Residues: CASSYDRGDSYEQYF.

This clone has a handful of counts. The chain couples TRBV2 to TRBJ1-5; D may be TRBD1 (5 bases). Germline V gene data show CDR1 as SNHLY and CDR2 as FYNNEI. V shed 2 bases and J shed 1 base, with 15 bases lying between them. This CDR3 has 17 residues. Here the CDR3 reads CASSENLLGVSNQPQHF. The CDR3, as DNA: TGTGCCAGCAGTGAAAACCTCCTAGGGGTGAGCAATCAGCCCCAGCATTTT.

This chain joins TRBV6-1 and TRBJ2-3; D gene ambiguous. V was clipped by 2 bases and J by 4 bases, with 10 bases between them. CDR3 length equals 14 residues. Germline V lookup: CDR1 MNHNS, CDR2 SASEGT. The CDR3 sequence: CASSEFLGPDTQYF. CDR3 sequence (DNA): TGTGCCAGCAGTGAATTCTTGGGCCCAGATACGCAGTATTTT.

The V and J genes are TRBV10-1 and TRBJ1-6, with D unclear. CDR1 is WNHNN, CDR2 SYGVQD, per germline (reference sequence). CDR3 length equals 14 residues. The V end lost 5 bases, the J end lost 9 bases, and 14 bases lay between the germline ends. The CDR3 nucleotides read TGCGCCAGCAGTTCCCGGACTGCAGCTTCACCCCTCCACTTT. It yields the protein CASSSRTAASPLHF.

The chain carries TRBV7-9 and TRBJ2-5, with 7 bases identical to TRBD2. From germline, CDR1 is SEHNR and CDR2 FQNEAQ (reference sequence). The CDR3 has 18 amino acids. Unmatched junction bases numbered 16, after V lost 4 bases and J lost 2 bases. The CDR3 loop is CASSYRDGLVGNQETQYF. The CDR3 DNA is TGTGCCAGCAGCTACCGCGACGGACTAGTGGGAAATCAAGAGACCCAGTACTTC. Filled out from reference TRBV7-9 and TRBJ2-5, the complete variable domain reads DTGVSQNPRHKITKRGQNVTFRCDPISEHNRLYWYRQTLGQGPEFLTYFQNEAQLEKSRLLSDRFSAERPKGSFSTLEIQRTEQGDSAMYLCASSYRDGLVGNQETQYFGPGTRLLVL.